Each of the 32 T cell receptor beta chains below was sequenced from the same sample in a study of blood T cell repertoires in COVID-19 (dated by TCRdb to about 2020). Library preparation employed the immunoSEQ multiplex PCR assay. Entries here come from immuneACCESS through TCRdb and include only in-frame sequences with V and J called. Some clones fail to appear in such tables; in the studies checked, an unresolved V gene covers under half of the shortfall, and the cause of the remainder is unknown. For this sample there are some 120,000 clones; roughly 85% appear just once. Of the sample, just over 6.5% falls within the top ten clones. The source material was peripheral blood. The receptors originated from a man aged 80 or over with active or convalescent COVID-19.

The V call is TRBV29-1, the J call TRBJ2-6; D is possibly TRBD1 (5 bases). The CDR3 covers 13 residues. Germline values: CDR1 SQVTM, CDR2 ANQGSEA. Trimming left V 5 bases short and J 2 bases short, with 7 bases between. The CDR3 protein is CSVQGTGANVLTF. CDR3 nucleotide sequence: TGCAGCGTTCAGGGAACTGGGGCCAACGTCCTGACTTTC.

This chain uses TRBV5-1 with TRBJ2-1, with D perhaps TRBD2 (7 bases). Germline V gene data show CDR1 as SGHRS and CDR2 as YFSETQ. CDR3 length equals 14 residues. V was shortened by 8 bases and J by 8 bases, with 20 bases between the two germline ends. The CDR3, as DNA: TGCGCCAGTGCCCCTAGGGAGGGGGTTGATGAGCAGTTCTTC. Its protein product is CASAPREGVDEQFF.

The V gene is TRBV5-5, the J gene TRBJ1-5; the match to TRBD1 covers 7 bases. Germline-derived CDR1 and CDR2 are SGHKS and YYEKEE (reference sequence). The CDR3 spans 16 residues. V lost 3 bases and J lost 4; bases outside the gene matches: 10. The CDR3 nucleotides are TGTGCCAGCAGCTGGGAGACAGGGCCTCCAAATCAGCCCCAGCATTTT. It translates to CASSWETGPPNQPQHF.

The chain is built from TRBV27 and TRBJ1-1; a weak D match, TRBD1 (6 bases). Trimming removed 6 bases at V and 1 base at J, with 12 bases between. This CDR3 comprises 14 residues. CDR1 is MNHEY, CDR2 SMNVEV, per germline (reference sequence). DNA for the CDR3: TGTGCCAGCAGCGAACAGGGTGAGAACACTGAAGCTTTCTTT. Amino acids: CASSEQGENTEAFF.

The chain couples TRBV7-9 to TRBJ1-4, with 9 bases fitting TRBD1. Looked up from germline, CDR1 is SEHNR and CDR2 is FQNEAQ (reference sequence). CDR3 length: 16 amino acids. V shed 4 bases, J shed 6 bases, and the junction held 9 bases outside the gene matches. Here the CDR3 reads CASSSAQGAWDEKLFF. The CDR3 region has the DNA TGTGCCAGCAGCTCAGCACAGGGGGCTTGGGATGAAAAACTGTTTTTT.

V gene TRBV19 combines with J gene TRBJ1-2, with D possibly TRBD1 on 5 matching bases. The germline V gene has CDR1 LNHDA and CDR2 SQIVND (reference sequence). The CDR3 has 16 residues. V gave up 1 base and J gave up 7 bases, with 19 bases separating them. The CDR3 DNA sequence: TGTGCCAGTAGTATAGCCGCCAATAGGCAGGGTGGTGGCTACACCTTC. It encodes CASSIAANRQGGGYTF.

Turning to this clone: At one end the junction does not follow the germline gene, possibly because of a read error. The V gene is TRBV7-2, the J gene TRBJ2-1; D is undetermined. The CDR3 length is 15 residues. Germline lookup yields CDR1 SGHTA and CDR2 FQGNSA. Here the CDR3 reads CASSLSSLAEAVSVF. DNA for the CDR3: TGTGCCAGCAGCTTATCATCTTTGGCCGAGGCAGTTTCGGTCTTC.

The genes are TRBV5-1 and TRBJ1-1; D not resolved. V was clipped by 4 bases and J by 1 base, with 5 bases between them. This CDR3 comprises 12 residues. The germline V gene encodes CDR1 SGHRS and CDR2 YFSETQ. The DNA for the CDR3 is TGCGCCAGCAGCCGCGGGAACACTGAAGCTTTCTTT. Its translation: CASSRGNTEAFF.

This rearrangement joins TRBV7-9 to TRBJ2-3; 7 nucleotides align to TRBD1. Germline CDR1 is SEHNR and CDR2 is FQNEAQ (reference sequence). The CDR3 totals 15 residues. Trimming cost V 5 bases and J 2 bases; bases outside gene matches: 7. CDR3 DNA sequence: TGTGCCAGCAGCCCAAGGGGGACAGTCACAGATACGCAGTATTTT. This codes for CASSPRGTVTDTQYF. Drawing the rest from reference TRBV7-9 and TRBJ2-3, the complete variable domain is DTGVSQNPRHKITKRGQNVTFRCDPISEHNRLYWYRQTLGQGPEFLTYFQNEAQLEKSRLLSDRFSAERPKGSFSTLEIQRTEQGDSAMYLCASSPRGTVTDTQYFGPGTRLTVL.

The rearrangement uses TRBV19 and TRBJ1-5; D perhaps matches TRBD1 (6 bases). The ends were cut back, 0 bases at V and 5 bases at J, with 14 bases in the middle. This CDR3 comprises 16 residues. Germline V gene lookup returns CDR1 LNHDA and CDR2 SQIVND (reference sequence). The DNA of the CDR3 is TGTGCCAGTAGTATAGAACAGGGCAGGGGAGATCAGCCCCAGCATTTT. Residues: CASSIEQGRGDQPQHF.

The rearrangement links TRBV6-6 to TRBJ2-5, with TRBD1 identical over 8 bases. This CDR3 has 17 amino acids. With 5 bases clipped from V and 4 bases from J, the junction kept 15 bases outside the gene matches. The germline V gene has CDR1 MNHNY and CDR2 SVGAGI (reference sequence). CDR3 loop: CASSPRTGNGHRETQYF. In nucleotides, the CDR3 is TGTGCCAGCAGTCCCCGGACAGGGAATGGTCATAGAGAGACCCAGTACTTC.

V is TRBV15 and J is TRBJ1-1, with 10 bases matching TRBD1. The CDR3 extends over 16 amino acids. In germline, CDR1 is LNHNV, CDR2 YYDKDF (reference sequence). J gave up 4 bases and V 0 bases, and 5 bases lay outside the gene matches. This chain's CDR3 is CATSRDHGQGVTEAFF. The CDR3 DNA sequence: TGTGCCACCAGCAGAGACCACGGACAGGGGGTCACTGAAGCTTTCTTT.

The chain recombines TRBV11-1 with TRBJ1-6, with D hard to call. V was trimmed by 5 bases and J by 14 bases, leaving 19 bases between them. The germline CDR1 and CDR2 sequences are SGHAT and FQDESV (reference sequence). CDR3 size: 14 residues. CDR3 residues: CASSPARDRQTLHF. The CDR3 DNA reads as TGTGCCAGCAGCCCTGCTCGGGATCGTCAAACCCTCCACTTT.

This chain joins TRBV6-2 or TRBV6-3 and TRBJ2-2; D is unresolved. Trimming cost V 6 bases and J 3 bases, with 8 bases left between them. The germline CDR1 and CDR2 sequences are MNHEY and SVGEGT. The CDR3 consists of 13 residues. As DNA, the CDR3 is TGTGCCAGCAGCCGACTTGACACCGGGGAGCTGTTTTTT. This gives the protein CASSRLDTGELFF.

This clone was observed a single time. The gene calls are TRBV5-5 and TRBJ2-7; possibly TRBD1 for D (5 bases). Germline CDR1 SGHKS, CDR2 YYEKEE (reference sequence). The CDR3 has 14 residues. V lost 0 bases and J 0 bases, leaving 7 bases between the germline ends. In DNA, the CDR3 is TGTGCCAGCAGCTTGGAGGGGTCCTCCTACGAGCAGTACTTC. Translating it yields CASSLEGSSYEQYF.

This clone appeared once. The chain carries TRBV28 and TRBJ2-2, with D perhaps matching TRBD1 (6 bases). The CDR3 loop spans 17 amino acids. CDR1 is MDHEN and CDR2 is SYDVKM in the germline V gene. With 5 bases removed from V and 7 bases from J, the gap between germline ends came to 23 bases. The CDR3 loop is CASSPRGQWGRGGELFF. CDR3 nucleotide sequence: TGTGCCAGCAGTCCGAGGGGTCAATGGGGCAGGGGCGGGGAGCTGTTTTTT.

V gene TRBV3-1 (or the pseudogene TRBV3-2) combines with J gene TRBJ1-1; D not resolved. The V gene lost 4 bases and the J gene lost 1 base, with 10 bases spanning the gap. The CDR3 length is 14 residues. Germline loops: CDR1 LGHDT, CDR2 YNNKEL (reference sequence). CDR3 region: CASSLNGRNTEAFF. The DNA of the CDR3 is TGTGCCAGCAGCCTCAATGGGAGGAACACTGAAGCTTTCTTT.

V gene TRBV3-1 (or the pseudogene TRBV3-2) combines with J gene TRBJ2-1, with D hard to call. Per germline, CDR1 LGHDT and CDR2 YNNKEL (reference sequence). The V gene lost 1 base and the J gene lost 9 bases, with 13 bases spanning the gap. This CDR3 region has 14 residues. DNA for the CDR3: TGTGCCAGCAGCCAAGTTGGCACCGTTGCTGAGCAGTTCTTC. Translation gives CASSQVGTVAEQFF.

The sample holds a few counts of this clone. V usage is TRBV23-1 and J usage is TRBJ1-4, with unresolved D. Being an ORF, TRBV23-1 has a function that is uncertain. Trimming removed 2 bases from V and 4 bases from J, with 17 bases in between. This CDR3 has 17 amino acids. CDR3 residues: CASSQKLRVLDNEKLFF. CDR3 nucleotides: TGCGCCAGCAGTCAAAAGCTGAGGGTCCTGGATAATGAAAAACTGTTTTTT.

The rearrangement links TRBV4-1 to TRBJ2-1; 11 bases agree with TRBD2. The CDR3 totals 16 residues. V trimming: 4 bases; J trimming: 7 bases; junction bases outside the gene matches: 9. Germline values: CDR1 MGHRA, CDR2 YSYEKL. CDR3 nucleotide sequence: TGCGCCAGCAGCCGACTTAGCGGGAGGGGAGGTAATGAGCAGTTCTTC. This encodes CASSRLSGRGGNEQFF.

The rearrangement joins TRBV27 to TRBJ1-5; the match to TRBD1 covers 11 bases. This CDR3 comprises 16 residues. J was trimmed by 7 bases and V by 5 bases; bases with no gene match: 10. Germline CDR1 is MNHEY and CDR2 is SMNVEV (reference sequence). CDR3 sequence reads: CASSPGQGVSGQPQHF. CDR3 in DNA: TGTGCCAGCAGTCCGGGACAGGGGGTTTCCGGACAGCCCCAGCATTTT.

The chain is built from TRBV9 and TRBJ2-1, with D maybe TRBD2 (5 bases). The germline gives CDR1 SGDLS, CDR2 YYNGEE. The V end lost 1 base, the J end lost 4 bases, and 15 bases lay between the germline ends. The CDR3 spans 16 residues. CDR3 in amino acids: CASSVNHRGGYNEQFF. Written as DNA, the CDR3 is TGTGCCAGCAGCGTAAATCATCGCGGAGGTTACAATGAGCAGTTCTTC.

This rearrangement joins TRBV6-5 to TRBJ1-6, with TRBD1 as a possible D gene (5 bases). The V end lost 7 bases, the J end lost 6 bases, and 13 bases lay between the germline ends. The germline V gene has CDR1 MNHEY and CDR2 SVGAGI. The CDR3 contains 14 residues. DNA of the CDR3: TGTGCCAGCAAGGACGCCGGGGGTAATTCACCCCTCCACTTT. Protein product: CASKDAGGNSPLHF.

The chain combines TRBV4-2 with TRBJ1-5; D call uncertain. The CDR3 consists of 15 residues. In germline, CDR1 is LGHNA, CDR2 YNFKEQ. Trimming took off 0 bases at V and 10 bases at J, with 16 bases between the two ends. DNA for the CDR3: TGTGCCAGCAGCCAAGATCCGAACCGGCAGGATCCCCAGCATTTT. This translates into CASSQDPNRQDPQHF.

CDR3 nucleotides: TGTGCCAGCAGTTCCCTAGGGGACAAGAACACCGGGGAGCTGTTTTTT. It yields the protein CASSSLGDKNTGELFF. The chain joins TRBV6-5 to TRBJ2-2, with D possibly TRBD1 on 6 matching bases. Germline CDR1 MNHEY, CDR2 SVGAGI. Trimming stripped 4 bases from V and 1 base from J, with 13 bases between. The CDR3 has 16 amino acids.

This chain uses TRBV27 with TRBJ2-7; unclear D gene. V was cut by 2 bases and J by 5 bases, with 4 bases left in between. The germline V gene encodes CDR1 MNHEY and CDR2 SMNVEV (reference sequence). This CDR3 has 11 residues. In DNA, the CDR3 is TGTGCCAGCAGTTTAAGCCACGAGCAGTACTTC. Translation gives CASSLSHEQYF.

The chain couples TRBV7-2 to TRBJ1-2; D gene ambiguous. Germline V gives CDR1 SGHTA, CDR2 FQGNSA. The CDR3 spans 13 residues. V lost 1 base, J lost 6 bases, and 9 bases lay in between. The CDR3 DNA reads TGTGCCAGCAGCTTAGGAGGTGGTGATGGCTACACCTTC. Translating it yields CASSLGGGDGYTF.

This clone came up a few times. The chain is built from TRBV15 and TRBJ2-3; D is unclear. V was cut by 0 bases and J by 1 base, with 5 bases left in between. The CDR3 is made up of 14 amino acids. In germline, CDR1 is LNHNV, CDR2 YYDKDF (reference sequence). CDR3 amino acids: CATSRDLRTDTQYF. The CDR3 nucleotides are TGTGCCACCAGCAGAGATCTCCGCACAGATACGCAGTATTTT.

V usage is TRBV2 and J usage is TRBJ1-1, with D perhaps matching TRBD1 (6 bases). The germline V gene has CDR1 SNHLY and CDR2 FYNNEI. The CDR3 has 15 residues. V dropped 8 bases and J dropped 3 bases, with 19 bases sitting between them. The CDR3 here is CASGRTALGDTEAFF. The CDR3 coding sequence is TGTGCCAGCGGAAGGACAGCTCTTGGGGACACTGAAGCTTTCTTT.

In nucleotides, the CDR3 is TGTGCTAGTTCGAGCTCTGGGGCCAACGTCCTGACTTTC. Its translation is CASSSSGANVLTF. The chain uses TRBV12-5 and TRBJ2-6; no clear D gene. The germline V gene encodes CDR1 LGHNT and CDR2 FRNRAP. V was pared by 8 bases and J by 0 bases, with 5 bases between. The CDR3 length is 13 residues.

The chain uses TRBV5-6 and TRBJ2-7; D call uncertain. From germline, CDR1 is SGHDT and CDR2 YYEEEE. The V and J ends lost 4 bases and 8 bases respectively, with 19 bases between them. CDR3 length: 14 residues. In DNA form, the CDR3 reads TGTGCCAGCAGCCCAACTACGAGGTTAAATCAGCAGTACTTC. Translation: CASSPTTRLNQQYF.

CDR3 loop: CASSVTTGRGFGNTIYF. In DNA form, the CDR3 reads TGTGCCAGCAGCGTAACAACAGGGAGGGGGTTTGGAAACACCATATATTTT. V and J are TRBV9 and TRBJ1-3, with a weak D call TRBD1 (6 bases). The V end was cut by 1 base, the J end by 3 bases, with 17 bases between. Looked up from germline, CDR1 is SGDLS and CDR2 is YYNGEE. This CDR3 region has 17 residues.